This TCR beta chain comes out of a study of blood T cell repertoires in COVID-19. The overall study: Donors in the United States, Italy and Spain gave samples during acute or convalescent COVID-19.

This clone was recorded many times. Generated by immunoSEQ multiplex PCR, the TCRdb table keeps only in-frame clones and is missing some. There are some 200,000 clones in the sample; roughly 76% occur only once, and more than 6.5% lies in the top ten. V was pared by 2 bases and J by 5 bases, with 10 bases of the junction left unmatched. Germline CDR1 is LGHDT and CDR2 is YNNKEL (reference sequence). The CDR3 spans 18 residues. V is TRBV3-1 (or the pseudogene TRBV3-2) and J is TRBJ2-6, with 9 bases matching TRBD1. Material for sequencing was peripheral blood. The TCR was taken from a woman aged 45-65 years with active or convalescent COVID-19. CDR3 region: CASSQPPHRGRRANVLTF. The DNA for the CDR3 is TGTGCCAGCAGCCAACCGCCTCACAGGGGGCGAAGGGCCAACGTCCTGACTTTC.